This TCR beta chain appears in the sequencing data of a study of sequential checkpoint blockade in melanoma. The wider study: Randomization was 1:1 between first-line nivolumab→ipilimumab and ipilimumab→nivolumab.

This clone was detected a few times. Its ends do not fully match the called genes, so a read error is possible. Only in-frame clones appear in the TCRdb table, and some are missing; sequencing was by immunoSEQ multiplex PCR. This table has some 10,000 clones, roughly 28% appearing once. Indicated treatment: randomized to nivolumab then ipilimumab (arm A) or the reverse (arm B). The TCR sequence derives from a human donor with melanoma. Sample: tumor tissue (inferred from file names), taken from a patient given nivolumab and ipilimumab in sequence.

The CDR3 is CAISGGTGSYGYTF. Here the CDR3 DNA reads TGTGCCATCAGTGGGGGGACAGGGAGCTATGGCTACACCTTC. The V call is TRBV6-8, the J call TRBJ1-2, with TRBD1 matching 9 bases. The CDR3 contains 14 residues. The V gene's germline CDR1 is MNHGY and CDR2 SAAAGT.